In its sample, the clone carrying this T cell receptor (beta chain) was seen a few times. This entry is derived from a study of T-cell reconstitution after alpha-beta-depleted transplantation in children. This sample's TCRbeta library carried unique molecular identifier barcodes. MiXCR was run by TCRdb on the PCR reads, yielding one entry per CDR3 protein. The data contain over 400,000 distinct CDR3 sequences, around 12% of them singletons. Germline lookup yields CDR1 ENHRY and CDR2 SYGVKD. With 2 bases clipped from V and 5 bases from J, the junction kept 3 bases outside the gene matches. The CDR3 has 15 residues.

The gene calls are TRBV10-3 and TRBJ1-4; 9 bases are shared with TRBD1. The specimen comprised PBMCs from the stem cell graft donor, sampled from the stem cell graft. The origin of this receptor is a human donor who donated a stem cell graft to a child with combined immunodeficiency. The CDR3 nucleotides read TGTGCCATCAGTGAGACAGGGGGCCAAAATGAAAAACTGTTTTTT. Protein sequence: CAISETGGQNEKLFF.